The T cell receptor beta chain described here comes from a study of graft-versus-host responses after intestinal transplantation. In the study overall: As for transplant type, recipients had multivisceral, liver-intestinal, or isolated intestinal grafts. Anti-thymocyte globulin served as induction for all recipients, who then took tacrolimus and steroids for about three years. Whole-study results and caveats: Subjects displaying graft-donor T cell macrochimerism possessed elevated graft-versus-host to host-versus-graft clonal ratios inside allografts. GvH clones were found in recipient marrow; some appeared first in ileum or blood.

Measured with immunoSEQ multiplex PCR; TCRdb has only the in-frame clones, and not every one. The data show tens of thousands of clones, roughly 87% seen once. Points on this clone: Antigen specificity is unknown.

Sequencing used unstimulated CD8+ T cells sorted from spleen or lymph node cells, obtained before transplant. This sequence was found in a human donor who was the organ donor for an intestinal transplant.

The CDR3 protein is CATGGNNRSYLEAFF. The CDR3 DNA follows: TGTGCCACTGGAGGTAATAACAGGAGCTACCTTGAAGCTTTCTTT. The chain combines TRBV15 with TRBJ1-1; tentative D call: TRBD1 (5 bases). Germline loops: CDR1 LNHNV, CDR2 YYDKDF (reference sequence). The CDR3 runs 15 residues. The V and J ends lost 9 bases and 7 bases respectively, with 24 bases between them.